Shown below are 8 T cell receptor beta chains from a single sample sequenced in a study of T cells expressing NK-cell markers. TCRdb re-called the 5' RACE reads and shows each CDR3 protein once, DNA omitted. The specimen's table records around 260,000 distinct CDR3 sequences. The sample comprised blood T cells: a sorted CD56 or NKG2C T cell subset, CD4+ or CD8+ T cells, or bulk PBMC T cells (not recorded which). These receptors were taken from a woman aged 18 to 75 in good health.

The chain uses TRBV6-5 and TRBJ2-7; absent DNA, TCRdb's TRBD1 call cannot be checked. CDR1 is MNHEY and CDR2 is SVGAGI in the germline V gene. The CDR3 is 12 amino acids. The CDR3 loop reads CASSTRLDEQYF.

The J gene is TRBJ2-2, the V gene TRBV15; TCRdb reports TRBD1, a call that lacks DNA to check it against. The CDR3 has 15 amino acids. Germline CDR1 and CDR2: LNHNV and YYDKDF (reference sequence). This CDR3 reads CATSGRTVNTGELFF.

The chain uses TRBV9 and TRBJ2-5. CDR1 and CDR2 from the germline V gene are SGDLS and YYNGEE. The CDR3 runs 14 residues. The CDR3 spells CASSDRGLGETQYF.

This chain links TRBV12-3 or TRBV12-4 with TRBJ1-5; TCRdb's D call, TRBD1, is unchecked because there is no DNA. There are 15 residues in the CDR3. CDR3 amino acids: CATGQSGSVDQPQHF.

The chain couples TRBV19 to TRBJ2-2; TCRdb's D gene call, TRBD1, goes unchecked for lack of DNA. Germline V gives CDR1 LNHDA, CDR2 SQIVND (reference sequence). The CDR3 consists of 12 residues. Here the CDR3 reads CASTQGVWELFF.

The rearrangement uses TRBV4-3 and TRBJ2-1; TCRdb's D call, TRBD2, is unchecked because there is no DNA. CDR1 is LGHNA and CDR2 is YSLEER in the germline V gene. The length of the CDR3 is 17 residues. CDR3 amino acids: CASSQALAGLTYNEQFF.

The chain recombines TRBV20-1 with TRBJ2-7. Germline V lookup: CDR1 DFQATT, CDR2 SNEGSKA (reference sequence). CDR3 length: 11 residues. This chain's CDR3 is CSASANYEQYF.

The chain links TRBV12-3 or TRBV12-4 to TRBJ2-4. This CDR3 has 15 amino acids. The CDR3 loop reads CASRLDRLAKNIQYF.